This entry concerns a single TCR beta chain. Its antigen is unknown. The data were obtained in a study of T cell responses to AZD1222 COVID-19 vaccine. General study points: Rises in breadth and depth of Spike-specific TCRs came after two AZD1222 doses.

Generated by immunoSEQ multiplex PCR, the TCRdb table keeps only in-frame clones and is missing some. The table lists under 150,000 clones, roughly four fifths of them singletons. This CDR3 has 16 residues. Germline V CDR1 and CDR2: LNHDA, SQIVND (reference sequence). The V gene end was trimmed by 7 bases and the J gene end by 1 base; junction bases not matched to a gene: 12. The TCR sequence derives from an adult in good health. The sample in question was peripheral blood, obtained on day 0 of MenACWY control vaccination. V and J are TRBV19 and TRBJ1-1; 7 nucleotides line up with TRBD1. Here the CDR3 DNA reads TGTGCCAGTACTAAAGGACAGGCCACCCCGAACACTGAAGCTTTCTTT. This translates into CASTKGQATPNTEAFF.